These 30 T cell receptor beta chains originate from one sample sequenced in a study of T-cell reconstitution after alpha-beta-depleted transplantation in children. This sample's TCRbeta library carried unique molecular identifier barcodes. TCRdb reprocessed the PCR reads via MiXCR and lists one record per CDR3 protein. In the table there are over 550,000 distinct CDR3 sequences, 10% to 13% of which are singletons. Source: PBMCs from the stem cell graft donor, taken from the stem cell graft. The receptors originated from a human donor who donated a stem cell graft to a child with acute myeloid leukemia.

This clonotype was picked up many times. CDR3 loop: CSARDLETVNYEQYF. The CDR3 DNA sequence: TGCAGTGCTAGAGACCTGGAGACGGTGAATTACGAGCAGTACTTC. The V call is TRBV20-1, the J call TRBJ2-7; no definite D call. V lost 0 bases, J lost 4 bases, and 16 bases lay in between. CDR1 is DFQATT and CDR2 is SNEGSKA in the germline V gene (reference sequence). This CDR3 has 15 amino acids.

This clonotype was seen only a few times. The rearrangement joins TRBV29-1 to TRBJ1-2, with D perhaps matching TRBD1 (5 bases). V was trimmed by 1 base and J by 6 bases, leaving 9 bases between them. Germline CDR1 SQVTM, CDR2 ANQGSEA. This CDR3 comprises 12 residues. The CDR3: CSVEGGTNGYTF. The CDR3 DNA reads TGCAGCGTTGAAGGGGGGACGAATGGCTACACCTTC.

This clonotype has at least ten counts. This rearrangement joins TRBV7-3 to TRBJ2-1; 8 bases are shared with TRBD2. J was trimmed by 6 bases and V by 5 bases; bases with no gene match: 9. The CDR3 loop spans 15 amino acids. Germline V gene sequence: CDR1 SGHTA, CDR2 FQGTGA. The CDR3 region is CASSLPGTRLNEQFF. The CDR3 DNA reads TGTGCCAGCAGCCTGCCCGGGACTAGACTCAATGAGCAGTTCTTC.

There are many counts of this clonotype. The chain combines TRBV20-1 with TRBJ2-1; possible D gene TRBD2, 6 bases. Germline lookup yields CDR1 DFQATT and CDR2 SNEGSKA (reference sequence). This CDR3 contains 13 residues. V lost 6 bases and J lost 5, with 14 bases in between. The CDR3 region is CSAQGLTNNEQFF. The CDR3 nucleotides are TGCAGTGCCCAGGGACTCACTAACAATGAGCAGTTCTTC.

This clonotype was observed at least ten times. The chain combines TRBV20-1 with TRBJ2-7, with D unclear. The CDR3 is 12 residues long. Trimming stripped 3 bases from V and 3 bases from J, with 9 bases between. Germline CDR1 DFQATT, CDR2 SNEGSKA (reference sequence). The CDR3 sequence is CSARSTVYEQYF. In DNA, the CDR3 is TGCAGTGCTAGGTCGACTGTCTACGAGCAGTACTTC.

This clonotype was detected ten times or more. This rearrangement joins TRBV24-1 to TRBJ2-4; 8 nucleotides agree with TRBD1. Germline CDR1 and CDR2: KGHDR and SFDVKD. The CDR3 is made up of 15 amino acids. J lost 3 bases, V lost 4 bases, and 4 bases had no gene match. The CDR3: CATSDRGQGKNIQYF. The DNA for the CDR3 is TGTGCCACCAGTGACCGTGGACAGGGCAAAAACATTCAGTACTTC.

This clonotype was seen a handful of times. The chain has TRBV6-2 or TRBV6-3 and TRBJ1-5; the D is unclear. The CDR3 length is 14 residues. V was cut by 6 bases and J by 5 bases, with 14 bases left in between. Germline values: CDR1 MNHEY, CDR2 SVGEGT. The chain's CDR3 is CASSPSIEYQPQHF. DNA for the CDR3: TGTGCCAGCAGCCCTTCGATTGAGTATCAGCCCCAGCATTTT.

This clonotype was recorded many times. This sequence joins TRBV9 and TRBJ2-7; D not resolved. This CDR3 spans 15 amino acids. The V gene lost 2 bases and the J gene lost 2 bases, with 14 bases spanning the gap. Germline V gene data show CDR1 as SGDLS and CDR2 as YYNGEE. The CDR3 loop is CASSVDGSGTYEQYF. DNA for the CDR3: TGTGCCAGCAGCGTTGACGGGTCTGGGACCTACGAGCAGTACTTC.

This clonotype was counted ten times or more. The CDR3 nucleotides read TGTGCCAGCGGGGTAGCGGGAGTATCGGACTACGAGCAGTACTTC. Amino acid sequence: CASGVAGVSDYEQYF. The gene calls are TRBV12-3 or TRBV12-4 and TRBJ2-7; 9 positions agree with TRBD2. J gave up 3 bases and V 8 bases, and 11 bases lay outside the gene matches. The CDR3 is 15 residues long.

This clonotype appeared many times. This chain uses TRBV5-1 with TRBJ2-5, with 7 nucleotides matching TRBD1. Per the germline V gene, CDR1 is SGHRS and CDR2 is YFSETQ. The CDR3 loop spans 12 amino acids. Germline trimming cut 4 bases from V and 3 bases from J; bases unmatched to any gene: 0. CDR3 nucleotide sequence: TGCGCCAGCAGCACAGGGGAAGAGACCCAGTACTTC. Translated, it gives CASSTGEETQYF. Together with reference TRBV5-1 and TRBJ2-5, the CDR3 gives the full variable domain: KAGVTQTPRYLIKTRGQQVTLSCSPISGHRSVSWYQQTPGQGLQFLFEYFSETQRNKGNFPGRFSGRQFSNSRSEMNVSTLELGDSALYLCASSTGEETQYFGPGTRLLVL.

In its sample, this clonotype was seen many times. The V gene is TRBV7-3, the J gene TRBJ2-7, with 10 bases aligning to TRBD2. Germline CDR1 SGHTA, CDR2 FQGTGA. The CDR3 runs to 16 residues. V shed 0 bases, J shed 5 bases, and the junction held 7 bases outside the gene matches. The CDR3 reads CASSLTSGRRRDEQYF. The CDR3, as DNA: TGTGCCAGCAGCTTAACTAGCGGGAGGAGGAGGGACGAGCAGTACTTC. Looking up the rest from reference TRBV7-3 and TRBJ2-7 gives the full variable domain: GAGVSQTPSNKVTEKGKYVELRCDPISGHTALYWYRQSLGQGPEFLIYFQGTGAADDSGLPNDRFFAVRPEGSVSTLKIQRTERGDSAVYLCASSLTSGRRRDEQYFGPGTRLTVT.

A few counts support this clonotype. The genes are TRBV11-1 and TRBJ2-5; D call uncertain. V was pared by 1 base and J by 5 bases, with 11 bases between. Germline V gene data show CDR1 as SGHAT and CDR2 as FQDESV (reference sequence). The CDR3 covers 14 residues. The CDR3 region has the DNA TGTGCCAGCAGCTTAGACTCCGGATGGGAGACCCAGTACTTC. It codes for CASSLDSGWETQYF.

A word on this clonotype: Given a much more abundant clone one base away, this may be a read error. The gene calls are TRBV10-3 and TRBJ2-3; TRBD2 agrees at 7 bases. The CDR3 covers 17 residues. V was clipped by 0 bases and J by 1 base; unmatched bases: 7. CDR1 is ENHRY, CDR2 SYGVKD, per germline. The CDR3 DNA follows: TGTGCCATCAGTGAGTCGTCGGGGGGATCGGGCACAGATACGCAGTATTTT. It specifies CAISESSGGSGTDTQYF.

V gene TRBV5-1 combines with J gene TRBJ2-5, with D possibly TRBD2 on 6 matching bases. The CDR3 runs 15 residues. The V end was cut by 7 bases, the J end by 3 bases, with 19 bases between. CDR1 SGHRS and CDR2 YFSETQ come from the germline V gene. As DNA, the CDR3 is TGCGCCAGCGAGGTATTGGGCGGGACTGAAGAGACCCAGTACTTC. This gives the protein CASEVLGGTEETQYF.

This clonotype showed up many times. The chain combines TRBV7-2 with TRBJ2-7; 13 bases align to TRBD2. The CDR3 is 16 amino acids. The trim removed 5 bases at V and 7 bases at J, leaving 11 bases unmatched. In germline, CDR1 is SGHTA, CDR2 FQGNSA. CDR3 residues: CASSRPWTSGRSEQYF. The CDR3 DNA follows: TGTGCCAGCAGCCGACCCTGGACTAGCGGGAGATCGGAGCAGTACTTC.

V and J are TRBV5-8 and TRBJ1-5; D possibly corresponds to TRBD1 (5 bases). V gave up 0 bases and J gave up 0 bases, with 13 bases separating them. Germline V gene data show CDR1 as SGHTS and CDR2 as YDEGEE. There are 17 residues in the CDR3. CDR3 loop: CASSLAPTAYSNQPQHF. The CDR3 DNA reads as TGTGCCAGCAGCTTGGCCCCGACAGCGTATAGCAATCAGCCCCAGCATTTT.

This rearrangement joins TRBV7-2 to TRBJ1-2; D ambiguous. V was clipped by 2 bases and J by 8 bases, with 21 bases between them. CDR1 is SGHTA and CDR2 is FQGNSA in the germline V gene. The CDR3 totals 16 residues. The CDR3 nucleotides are TGTGCCAGCAGCTTATCTGTGAGTAGGGATCTTCGCGGCTACACCTTC. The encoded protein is CASSLSVSRDLRGYTF.

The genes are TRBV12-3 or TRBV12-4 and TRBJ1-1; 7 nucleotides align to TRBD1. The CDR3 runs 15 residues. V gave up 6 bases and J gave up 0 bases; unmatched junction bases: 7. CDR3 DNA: TGTGCCAGCAGGGCCCAGGGACAGCTGAACACTGAAGCTTTCTTT. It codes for CASRAQGQLNTEAFF.

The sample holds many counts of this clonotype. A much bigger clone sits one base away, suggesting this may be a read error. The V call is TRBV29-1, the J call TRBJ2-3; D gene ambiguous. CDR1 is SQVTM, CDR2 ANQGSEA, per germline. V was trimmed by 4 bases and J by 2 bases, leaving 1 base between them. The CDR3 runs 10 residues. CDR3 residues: CSVVTDTQYF. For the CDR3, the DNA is TGCAGCGTTGTCACAGATACGCAGTATTTT.

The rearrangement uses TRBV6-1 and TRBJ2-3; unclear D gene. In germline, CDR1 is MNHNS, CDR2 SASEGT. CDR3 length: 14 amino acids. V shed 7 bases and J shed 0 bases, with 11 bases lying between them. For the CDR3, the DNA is TGTGCCAGCACCCCCAACCCAAGCACAGATACGCAGTATTTT. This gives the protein CASTPNPSTDTQYF.

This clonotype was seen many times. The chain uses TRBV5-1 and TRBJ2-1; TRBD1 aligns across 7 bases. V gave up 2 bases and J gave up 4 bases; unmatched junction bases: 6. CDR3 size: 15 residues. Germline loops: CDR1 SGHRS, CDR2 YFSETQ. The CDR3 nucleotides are TGCGCCAGCAGCTTAGGGACAGTCCTTTACAATGAGCAGTTCTTC. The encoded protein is CASSLGTVLYNEQFF.

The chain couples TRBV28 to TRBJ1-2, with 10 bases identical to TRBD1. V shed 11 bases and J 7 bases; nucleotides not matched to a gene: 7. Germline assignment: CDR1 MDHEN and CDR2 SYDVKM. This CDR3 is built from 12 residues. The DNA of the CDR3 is TGTGCCGGAAGACAGGGGGCGGGTGGCTACACCTTC. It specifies CAGRQGAGGYTF.

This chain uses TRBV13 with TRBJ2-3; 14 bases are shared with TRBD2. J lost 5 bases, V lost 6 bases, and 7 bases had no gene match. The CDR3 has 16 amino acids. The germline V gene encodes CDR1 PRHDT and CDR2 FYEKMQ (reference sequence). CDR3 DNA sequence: TGTGCCAGCAGTTTCGGGACTAGCGGGAGTCAAGATACGCAGTATTTT. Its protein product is CASSFGTSGSQDTQYF.

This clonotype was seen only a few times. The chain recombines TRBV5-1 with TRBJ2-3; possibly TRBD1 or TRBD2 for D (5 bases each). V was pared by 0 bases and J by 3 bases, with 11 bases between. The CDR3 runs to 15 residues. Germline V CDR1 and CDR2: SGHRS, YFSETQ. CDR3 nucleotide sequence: TGCGCCAGCAGCTTGGCCGGGACGCCAACAGATACGCAGTATTTT. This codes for CASSLAGTPTDTQYF.

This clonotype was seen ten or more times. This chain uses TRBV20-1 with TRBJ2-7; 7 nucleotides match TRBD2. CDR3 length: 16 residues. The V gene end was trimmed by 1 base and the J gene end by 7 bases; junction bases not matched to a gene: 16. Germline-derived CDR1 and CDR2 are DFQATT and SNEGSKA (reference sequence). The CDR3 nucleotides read TGCAGTGCTAGAGTCTTGGCCGGGAGGCGTGCGGGAGAGCAGTACTTC. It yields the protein CSARVLAGRRAGEQYF.

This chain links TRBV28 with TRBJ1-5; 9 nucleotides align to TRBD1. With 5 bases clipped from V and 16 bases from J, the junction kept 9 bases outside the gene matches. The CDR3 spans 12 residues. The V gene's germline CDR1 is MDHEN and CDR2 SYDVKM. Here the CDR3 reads CASSPGTGLHHF. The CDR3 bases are TGTGCCAGCAGTCCCGGGACAGGGCTTCATCATTTT.

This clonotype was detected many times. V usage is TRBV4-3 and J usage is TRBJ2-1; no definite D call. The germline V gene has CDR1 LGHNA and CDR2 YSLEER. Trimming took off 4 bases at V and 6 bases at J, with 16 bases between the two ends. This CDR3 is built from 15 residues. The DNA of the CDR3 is TGCGCCAGCAGCCCCCCCGGTTCCTCTCGCAATGAGCAGTTCTTC. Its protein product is CASSPPGSSRNEQFF.

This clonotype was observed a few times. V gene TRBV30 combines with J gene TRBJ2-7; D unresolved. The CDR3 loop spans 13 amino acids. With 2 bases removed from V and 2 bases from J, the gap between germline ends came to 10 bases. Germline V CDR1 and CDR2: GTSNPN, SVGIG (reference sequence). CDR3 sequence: CAWSNSGAYEQYF. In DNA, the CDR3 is TGTGCCTGGAGTAATTCAGGAGCCTACGAGCAGTACTTC.

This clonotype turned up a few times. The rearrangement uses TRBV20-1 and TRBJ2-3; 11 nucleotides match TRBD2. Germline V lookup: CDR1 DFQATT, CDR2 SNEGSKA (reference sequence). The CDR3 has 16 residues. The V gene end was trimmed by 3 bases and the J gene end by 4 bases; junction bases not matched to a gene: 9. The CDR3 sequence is CSASGVAGGPSDTQYF. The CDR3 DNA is TGCAGTGCTAGTGGGGTAGCGGGAGGGCCATCAGATACGCAGTATTTT.

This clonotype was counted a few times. The chain's CDR3 is CASSEYGGLGDQPQHF. The CDR3 DNA reads as TGTGCCAGCAGTGAATACGGGGGACTTGGGGATCAGCCCCAGCATTTT. This chain links TRBV25-1 with TRBJ1-5; possible D gene TRBD1, 5 bases. V lost 0 bases to trimming and J lost 5 bases, with 14 bases between them. CDR3 length equals 16 residues. Germline loops: CDR1 MGHDK, CDR2 SYGVNS.